The rows below give T cell receptor beta chains drawn from one sample of a study of Graves' ophthalmopathy and Graves' hyperthyroidism. TCRdb re-called the multiplex PCR reads with MiXCR, one entry per CDR3 protein. The data show over a million distinct CDR3 sequences, with about 40% seen just once and roughly 11% held by the top ten. Sequences were obtained from peripheral blood or thyroid tissue (not recorded which). All receptors come from an adult man with Graves' hyperthyroidism. Each CDR3 is given with its conserved first and last residue. A D gene is named only where the DNA matches it firmly. Not every row has a clone size; where given, it reads once, few, many or a size class.

D	size	V	J	DNA	CDR3
NA	few	TRBV7-8	TRBJ2-7	TGCGCCAGCAGCCTTGGAGCGGCGAGCTCCTACGAGCAGTACTTC	CASSLGAASSYEQYF
TRBD1	NA	TRBV7-2	TRBJ1-4	TGTGCCAGCAGCTCCAGGACAGGGGGTACTAATGAAAAACTGTTTTTT	CASSSRTGGTNEKLFF
NA	NA	TRBV6-5	TRBJ2-7	TGTGCCAGCAGTTACGCGACAGGTTACCACGAGCAGTACTTC	CASSYATGYHEQYF
TRBD2	NA	TRBV15	TRBJ2-5	TGTGCCACCAGCCATAGCGGGAGAGATCAAGAGACCCAGTACTTC	CATSHSGRDQETQYF
NA	many	TRBV7-2	TRBJ1-2	TGTGCCAGCAGCTTAAAAGGGGTATTGGGCTATGGCTACACCTTC	CASSLKGVLGYGYTF
NA	NA	TRBV7-2	TRBJ1-4	TGTGCCGGCAGTTTGATCGCAGCAACTAATGAAAAACTGTTTTTT	CAGSLIAATNEKLFF
NA	many	TRBV14	TRBJ2-5	TGTGCCAGCAGCCAAGAAGAGACCCAGTACTTC	CASSQEETQYF
TRBD1	few	TRBV6-5	TRBJ2-7	TGTGCCAGCAGTTATAGGGCAGGGGGTACGGACGAGCAGTACTTC	CASSYRAGGTDEQYF
NA	many	TRBV5-4	TRBJ2-5	TGTGCCAGCAGCAGGACAGTGGGGCAAGAGACCCAGTACTTC	CASSRTVGQETQYF
NA	NA	TRBV5-1	TRBJ2-7	TGCGCCAGCAGCTTGGCGTGGGAGGAGCAGTACTTC	CASSLAWEEQYF
NA	few	TRBV20-1	TRBJ1-1	TGCAGTGCTAGAGGATTACAGGGTAGGAGCACTGAAGCTTTCTTT	CSARGLQGRSTEAFF
NA	many	TRBV6-5	TRBJ1-2	TGTGCCAGCAGAATCCCAGCCAGTTATGGCTACACCTTC	CASRIPASYGYTF
NA	few	TRBV24-1	TRBJ2-3	TGTGCCACCAGGACTACCCAATGGAGCACAGATACGCAGTATTTT	CATRTTQWSTDTQYF
TRBD2	NA	TRBV5-1	TRBJ2-5	TGTGCCAGCAGCCAGAGGCGGGAGGGCCAGTACTTC	CASSQRREGQYF
TRBD2	many	TRBV6-2/TRBV6-3	TRBJ2-5	TGTGCCAGCAGCGCGCGGGAGCCTCAAGAGACCCAGTACTTC	CASSAREPQETQYF
NA	NA	TRBV12-3/TRBV12-4	TRBJ1-1	TGTGCCAGCAGTTTGCACGGGGACCGGAACACTGAAGCTTTCTTT	CASSLHGDRNTEAFF
TRBD2	once	TRBV19	TRBJ2-2	TGTGCCAGTAGCTCACCGACTAGCGGGAGTGTCGGGGAGCTGTTTTTT	CASSSPTSGSVGELFF
TRBD1	NA	TRBV6-5	TRBJ1-1	TGTGCCAGCAGTTACCGGGGACAGGGGGTCACTGAAGCTTTCTTT	CASSYRGQGVTEAFF
TRBD2	NA	TRBV29-1	TRBJ2-7	TGCAGTGTAGAGTTGGGACTAGCGGGAGACTACTACGAGCAGTACTTC	CSVELGLAGDYYEQYF
TRBD1	NA	TRBV12-3/TRBV12-4	TRBJ1-1	TGTGCCAGCGGGACAGAGACCCCTGAAGCTTTCTTT	CASGTETPEAFF
TRBD1	NA	TRBV29-1	TRBJ1-2	TGCAGCTTATACCAGGGGGAGACAAACTATGGCTACACCTTC	CSLYQGETNYGYTF
NA	few	TRBV7-8	TRBJ1-2	TGTGCCAGCAGCCGTGACTATACCTTC	CASSRDYTF
NA	few	TRBV28	TRBJ2-5	TGTGCCAGCAGAACTGGGGGACTGGGAGAAGAGACCCAGTACTTC	CASRTGGLGEETQYF
NA	many	TRBV7-9	TRBJ1-1	TGTGCCAGCAGCTTTTTCGCCGGGGCAGGGAACACTGAAGCTTTCTTT	CASSFFAGAGNTEAFF
NA	many	TRBV10-1	TRBJ2-5	TGCGCCAGCAGTGAGTCTTCGTGGTCGGAGACCCAGTACTTC	CASSESSWSETQYF
NA	many	TRBV4-3	TRBJ2-2	TGCGCCAGCAGCCAAGATCGTGGCGGGGAGCTGTTTTTT	CASSQDRGGELFF
NA	NA	TRBV15	TRBJ1-5	TGTGCCACCAGCACACTCAGACAGGAGGATCAGCCCCAGCATTTT	CATSTLRQEDQPQHF
NA	many	TRBV11-3	TRBJ2-7	TGTGCCAGCAGCTTAGGGCGGCAGTACGAGCAGTACTTC	CASSLGRQYEQYF
TRBD1	many	TRBV7-9	TRBJ2-2	TGTGCCAGCAGCCCCCACAGGGACAGCGGGGAGCTGTTTTTT	CASSPHRDSGELFF
NA	many	TRBV5-8	TRBJ1-2	TGTGCCAGCAGCTTCCTCTATGGCTACACCTTC	CASSFLYGYTF
NA	NA	TRBV29-1	TRBJ2-7	TGCAGCTTCCGGCCAGGCCTCCCCTACGAGCAGTACTTC	CSFRPGLPYEQYF
NA	many	TRBV12-3/TRBV12-4	TRBJ1-1	TGTGCCAGCAGTTGGACGTTCTCTGAAGCTTTCTTT	CASSWTFSEAFF
NA	many	TRBV20-1	TRBJ1-5	TGCAGTGCTTCCGACAGGCCCCATCAGCCCCAGCATTTT	CSASDRPHQPQHF
NA	few	TRBV20-1	TRBJ2-7	TGCAGTGCTAGTGCCCCAGCTTATCCCAAATACGAGCAGTACTTC	CSASAPAYPKYEQYF
NA	many	TRBV28	TRBJ2-2	NA	CASSLFGAGELFF
TRBD2	NA	TRBV4-1	TRBJ2-5	TGCGCCAGCAGCCAAGATGGGACTAGCGGGAAAGGGACCCAGTACTTC	CASSQDGTSGKGTQYF
NA	NA	TRBV12-3/TRBV12-4	TRBJ1-2	TGTGCTAGTGGGGTCGACAGTACCTATGGCTACACCTTC	CASGVDSTYGYTF
NA	many	TRBV6-5	TRBJ2-7	TGTGCCAGCAGTTTCCTAGGGGCCTACGAGCAGTACTTC	CASSFLGAYEQYF
NA	many	TRBV19	TRBJ1-5	TGTGCCAGCCACCCCGGGGTTTCGGTTCAGCCCCAGCATTTT	CASHPGVSVQPQHF
NA	few	TRBV4-3	TRBJ2-2	TGCGCCAGCAGCCAAGTAGCAGGGCCCACCGGGGAGCTGTTTTTT	CASSQVAGPTGELFF